Presented here are 15 T cell receptor beta chains from one specimen sequenced in a study of blood T cell repertoires in COVID-19. Assay used: immunoSEQ multiplex PCR; TCRdb lists only in-frame clones, some missing. Of around 250,000 clones in the sample, just over 85% were seen once. The sample taken for sequencing was peripheral blood. The receptor set was obtained from a woman in her thirties with active or convalescent COVID-19.

The rearrangement joins TRBV18 to TRBJ1-2, with 7 bases fitting TRBD1. The CDR3 is made up of 14 amino acids. CDR1 is KGHSH, CDR2 LQKENI, per germline. Trimming cost V 3 bases and J 10 bases; bases outside gene matches: 11. For the CDR3, the DNA is TGTGCCAGCTCACCGGACAGGTTGCTCGTCGACTACACCTTC. It yields the protein CASSPDRLLVDYTF. Looking up the rest from reference TRBV18 and TRBJ1-2 gives the full variable domain: NAGVMQNPRHLVRRRGQEARLRCSPMKGHSHVYWYRQLPEEGLKFMVYLQKENIIDESGMPKERFSAEFPKEGPSILRIQQVVRGDSAAYFCASSPDRLLVDYTFGSGTRLTVV.

The chain is built from TRBV9 and TRBJ2-1, with 10 bases aligning to TRBD2. With 0 bases clipped from V and 4 bases from J, the junction kept 13 bases outside the gene matches. Germline V lookup: CDR1 SGDLS, CDR2 YYNGEE. The CDR3 is 19 amino acids. The CDR3: CASSVDWASGGPGYNEQFF. In nucleotides, the CDR3 is TGTGCCAGCAGCGTAGATTGGGCTAGCGGGGGCCCGGGGTACAATGAGCAGTTCTTC.

V usage is TRBV10-3 and J usage is TRBJ2-7; 8 bases agree with TRBD1. The length of the CDR3 is 13 residues. J gave up 6 bases and V 6 bases, and 7 bases lay outside the gene matches. CDR1 is ENHRY, CDR2 SYGVKD, per germline. CDR3 nucleotides: TGTGCCATCAGCGAAGGACAGGGACGCGAGCAGTACTTC. Protein: CAISEGQGREQYF.

This chain joins TRBV11-3 and TRBJ2-7, with 9 bases matching TRBD1. This CDR3 has 16 amino acids. Losses at the gene ends were 5 bases for V and 3 bases for J; bases not matched to a gene: 11. Germline V gives CDR1 SGHNT, CDR2 YENEEA. The CDR3 DNA follows: TGTGCCAGCAGCACAGTGGGACAGGGAAAAAGCTACGAGCAGTACTTC. It codes for CASSTVGQGKSYEQYF.

This chain joins TRBV6-2 or TRBV6-3 and TRBJ1-1; the match to TRBD1 covers 9 bases. The germline gives CDR1 MNHEY, CDR2 SVGEGT. The CDR3 runs to 16 residues. J lost 4 bases, V lost 2 bases, and 8 bases had no gene match. CDR3 residues: CASSYHGTGWGTEAFF. The CDR3 nucleotides are TGTGCCAGCAGTTACCATGGGACAGGGTGGGGCACTGAAGCTTTCTTT.

The chain uses TRBV12-3 or TRBV12-4 and TRBJ1-2; D may be TRBD1 (5 bases). The CDR3 consists of 13 residues. The germline V and J ends were trimmed by 3 bases and 2 bases, with 7 bases remaining between them. CDR3 in DNA: TGTGCCAGCAGTTTTGCAGGGAACTATGGCTACACCTTC. Translating gives CASSFAGNYGYTF.

V gene TRBV5-8 combines with J gene TRBJ2-3; 7 nucleotides agree with TRBD1. J was trimmed by 2 bases and V by 4 bases; bases with no gene match: 19. Germline lookup yields CDR1 SGHTS and CDR2 YDEGEE. The CDR3 loop spans 19 amino acids. The CDR3 loop reads CASSGPREGGSVDTDTQYF. The DNA for the CDR3 is TGTGCCAGCAGCGGGCCACGAGAAGGGGGCTCTGTGGACACAGATACGCAGTATTTT.

J is TRBJ2-7 and V is TRBV30, with 10 bases identical to TRBD1. This CDR3 is built from 13 residues. Germline V gene data show CDR1 as GTSNPN and CDR2 as SVGIG (reference sequence). The V gene end was trimmed by 4 bases and the J gene end by 9 bases; junction bases not matched to a gene: 9. The CDR3 sequence: CAWTWDRGGMQYF. The DNA for the CDR3 is TGTGCCTGGACCTGGGACAGGGGAGGAATGCAGTACTTC.

The CDR3 loop is CASSSYRAVTYNEQFF. In nucleotides, the CDR3 is TGTGCCAGCAGTTCTTACAGGGCAGTTACCTACAATGAGCAGTTCTTC. J is TRBJ2-1 and V is TRBV28; D is perhaps TRBD1 (6 bases). Germline assignment: CDR1 MDHEN and CDR2 SYDVKM. This CDR3 region has 16 residues. Trimming took 4 bases from V and 2 from J, leaving 15 bases between them.

The chain combines TRBV30 with TRBJ1-1, with 8 bases matching TRBD1. The CDR3 length is 14 residues. CDR1 GTSNPN and CDR2 SVGIG come from the germline V gene (reference sequence). With V trimmed by 2 bases and J by 1 base, 3 bases remained unmatched. DNA of the CDR3: TGTGCCTGGAGTACAGGACAGGGGAACACTGAAGCTTTCTTT. This encodes CAWSTGQGNTEAFF.

This clone has just a few counts. This chain joins TRBV6-4 and TRBJ1-4; 10 bases are a match to TRBD1. Germline V gene sequence: CDR1 MRHNA, CDR2 SNTAGT. J lost 8 bases, V lost 6 bases, and 9 bases had no gene match. The CDR3 loop spans 15 amino acids. This CDR3 reads CASRASGTGDEKLFF. As DNA, the CDR3 is TGTGCCAGCAGAGCATCCGGGACAGGGGACGAAAAACTGTTTTTT.

V is TRBV5-6 and J is TRBJ2-5; TRBD2 matches at 8 bases. The V gene end was trimmed by 1 base and the J gene end by 3 bases; junction bases not matched to a gene: 11. This CDR3 is 17 amino acids long. CDR1 and CDR2 (germline): SGHDT, YYEEEE. In nucleotides, the CDR3 is TGTGCCAGCAGCTTGTATCGCGGGGGGATTGGGAAAGAGACCCAGTACTTC. It translates to CASSLYRGGIGKETQYF.

The chain is built from TRBV5-5 and TRBJ2-7; TRBD2 aligns across 7 bases. V shed 5 bases, J shed 0 bases, and the junction held 8 bases outside the gene matches. The CDR3 extends over 15 amino acids. Germline assignment: CDR1 SGHKS and CDR2 YYEKEE (reference sequence). CDR3: CASSPGTTGSYEQYF. CDR3 bases: TGTGCCAGCAGTCCCGGGACTACCGGCTCCTACGAGCAGTACTTC.

The chain joins TRBV7-9 to TRBJ1-1; 8 nucleotides agree with TRBD1. This CDR3 is built from 13 residues. With V trimmed by 3 bases and J by 3 bases, 0 bases remained unmatched. The germline V gene encodes CDR1 SEHNR and CDR2 FQNEAQ (reference sequence). In nucleotides, the CDR3 is TGTGCCAGCAGCTTGACAGGGGACACTGAAGCTTTCTTT. The encoded protein is CASSLTGDTEAFF.

This clone was found a few times. This sequence joins TRBV4-2 and TRBJ1-1; a possible D gene is TRBD1 (5 bases). The CDR3 runs to 13 residues. Per the germline V gene, CDR1 is LGHNA and CDR2 is YNFKEQ. V gave up 1 base and J gave up 12 bases, with 15 bases separating them. CDR3 DNA: TGTGCCAGCAGCCAAGGGTCGAGACAGAAAACTTTCTTT. This sequence encodes CASSQGSRQKTFF.